The T cell receptor (beta chain) under discussion was sequenced for a study of post-analysis software for immune sequencing data. Study outcomes and limitations: When the samples were clustered directly with F measure, those that had been prepared in the same batch showed strong co-clustering. In patients, TRBV5-6, TRBV5-1 and TRBV20-1 belonged to five TRBV segments found more frequently than in controls.

Unique molecular identifiers were carried by the TCR beta cDNA libraries. Input amounts of 1 to 10 million T cells were used. These gave about 500,000 cDNA molecules, so each molecule approximated one T cell. TCRdb re-called the PCR reads with MiXCR, one entry per CDR3 protein. This table holds over 300,000 distinct CDR3 sequences, roughly 36% found once. CDR1 MNHEY and CDR2 SVGAGI come from the germline V gene. The CDR3 is made up of 14 amino acids. V was clipped by 1 base and J by 2 bases, with 8 bases between them. This clonotype has more than one count but fewer than ten. Its matching antigen is unknown.

This chain connects TRBV6-5 to TRBJ1-1, with no clear D. The sequence derives from a girl aged 10 to 17 with multiple sclerosis. Sequences were obtained from blood. CDR3 nucleotides: TGTGCCAGCAGTTACTATCAGGATAACACTGAAGCTTTCTTT. Translation gives CASSYYQDNTEAFF.